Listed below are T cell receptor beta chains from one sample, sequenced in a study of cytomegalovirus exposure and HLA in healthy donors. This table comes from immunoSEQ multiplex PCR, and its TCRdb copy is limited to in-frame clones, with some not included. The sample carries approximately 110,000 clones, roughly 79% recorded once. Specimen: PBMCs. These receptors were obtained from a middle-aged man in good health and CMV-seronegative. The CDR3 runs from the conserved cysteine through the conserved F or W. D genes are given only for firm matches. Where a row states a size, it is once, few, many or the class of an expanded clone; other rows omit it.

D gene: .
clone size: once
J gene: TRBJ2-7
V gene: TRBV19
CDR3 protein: CASSIAPGHYEQYF
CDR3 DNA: TGTGCCAGTAGTATAGCCCCAGGCCACTACGAGCAGTACTTC

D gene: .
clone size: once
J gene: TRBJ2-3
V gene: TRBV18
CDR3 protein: CASSPVYESDTQYF
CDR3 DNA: TGTGCCAGCTCACCAGTCTATGAGTCAGATACGCAGTATTTT

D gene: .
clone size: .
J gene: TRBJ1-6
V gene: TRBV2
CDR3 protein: CASSDLDRGYNSPLHF
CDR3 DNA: TGTGCCAGCAGTGACCTCGACCGGGGATATAATTCACCCCTCCACTTT

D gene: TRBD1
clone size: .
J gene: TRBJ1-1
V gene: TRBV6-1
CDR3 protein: CASSEYGQGRAEAFF
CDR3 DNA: TGTGCCAGCAGTGAATACGGACAGGGCAGAGCTGAAGCTTTCTTT

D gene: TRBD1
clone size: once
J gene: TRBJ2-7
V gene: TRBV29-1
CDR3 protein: CSVAGTGTFEQYF
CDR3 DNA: TGCAGCGTTGCCGGGACAGGGACCTTCGAGCAGTACTTC

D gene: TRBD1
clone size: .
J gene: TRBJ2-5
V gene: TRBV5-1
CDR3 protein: CASSQPGQQYF
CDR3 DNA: TGCGCCAGCAGCCAGCCGGGACAGCAGTACTTC

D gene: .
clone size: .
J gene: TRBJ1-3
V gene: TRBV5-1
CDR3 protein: CASSDPGTGGNTIYF
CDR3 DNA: TGCGCCAGCAGCGATCCAGGGACTGGTGGAAACACCATATATTTT

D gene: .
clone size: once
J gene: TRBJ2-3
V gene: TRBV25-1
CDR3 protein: CASSERRGFGTDTQYF
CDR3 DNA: TGTGCCAGCAGTGAACGTAGGGGGTTTGGCACAGATACGCAGTATTTT

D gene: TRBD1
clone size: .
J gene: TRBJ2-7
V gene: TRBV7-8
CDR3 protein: CASSLARDRGREQYF
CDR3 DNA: TGTGCCAGCAGCTTAGCGCGGGACAGGGGGCGCGAGCAGTACTTC

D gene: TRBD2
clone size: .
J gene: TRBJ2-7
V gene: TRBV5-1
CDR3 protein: CASSFQAGGFYEQYF
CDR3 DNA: TGCGCCAGCAGCTTCCAAGCGGGGGGATTCTACGAGCAGTACTTC

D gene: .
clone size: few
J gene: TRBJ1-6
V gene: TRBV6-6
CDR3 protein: CASSPRGGYNSPLHF
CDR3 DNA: TGTGCCAGCAGTCCCCGCGGAGGCTATAATTCACCCCTCCACTTT

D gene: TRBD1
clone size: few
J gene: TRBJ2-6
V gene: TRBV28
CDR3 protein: CATGFVGVSGANVLTF
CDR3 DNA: TGTGCGACAGGGTTCGTCGGGGTCTCTGGGGCCAACGTCCTGACTTTC

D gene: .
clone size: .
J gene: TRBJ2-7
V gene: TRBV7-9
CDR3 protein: CASSLVEGHEQYF
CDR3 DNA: TGTGCCAGCAGCTTAGTAGAGGGTCACGAGCAGTACTTC

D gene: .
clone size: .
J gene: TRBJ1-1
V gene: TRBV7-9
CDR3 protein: CASSARASEGLNTEAFF
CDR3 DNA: TGTGCCAGCAGCGCACGAGCGTCCGAGGGTCTGAACACTGAAGCTTTCTTT

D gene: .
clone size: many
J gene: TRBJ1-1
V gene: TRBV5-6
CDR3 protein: CASSWGQGWTEAFF
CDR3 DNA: TGTGCCAGCAGCTGGGGGCAGGGTTGGACTGAAGCTTTCTTT

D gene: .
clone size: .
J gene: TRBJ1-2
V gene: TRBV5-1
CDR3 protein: CASSLSRGGYTF
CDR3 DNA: TGCGCCAGCAGCTTAAGTCGGGGGGGCTACACCTTC

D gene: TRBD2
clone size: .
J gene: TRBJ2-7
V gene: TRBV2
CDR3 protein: CASSFWTSAYEQYF
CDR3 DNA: TGTGCCAGCAGTTTCTGGACTAGCGCCTACGAGCAGTACTTC

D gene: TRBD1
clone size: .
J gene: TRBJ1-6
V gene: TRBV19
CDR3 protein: CASSIGTGNNSPLHF
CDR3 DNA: TGTGCCAGTAGTATCGGGACAGGAAATAATTCACCCCTCCACTTT

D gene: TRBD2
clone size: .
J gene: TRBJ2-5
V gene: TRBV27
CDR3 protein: CASSSRQLAGGRETQYF
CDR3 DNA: TGTGCCAGCAGTTCACGTCAACTAGCGGGAGGTAGAGAGACCCAGTACTTC

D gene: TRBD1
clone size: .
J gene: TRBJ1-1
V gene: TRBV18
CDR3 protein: CASSFDRGVGTEAFF
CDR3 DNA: TGTGCCAGCTCGTTCGACAGGGGAGTCGGCACTGAAGCTTTCTTT

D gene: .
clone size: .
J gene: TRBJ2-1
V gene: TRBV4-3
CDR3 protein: CASSQEWLNEQFF
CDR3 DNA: TGCGCCAGCAGCCAAGAGTGGCTCAATGAGCAGTTCTTC

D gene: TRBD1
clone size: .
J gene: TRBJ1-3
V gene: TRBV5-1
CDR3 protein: CASSPGQGGITIYF
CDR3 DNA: TGCGCCAGCAGCCCCGGCCAGGGGGGTATCACCATATATTTT

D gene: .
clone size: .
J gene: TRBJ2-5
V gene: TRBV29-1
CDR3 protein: CSAGTPPQETQYF
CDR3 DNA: TGCAGCGCTGGGACACCGCCGCAAGAGACCCAGTACTTC

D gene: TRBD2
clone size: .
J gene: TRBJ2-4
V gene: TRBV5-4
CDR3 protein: CASSSTSGRAAVAKNIQYF
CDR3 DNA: TGTGCCAGCAGCTCGACTAGCGGGAGAGCGGCTGTGGCCAAAAACATTCAGTACTTC

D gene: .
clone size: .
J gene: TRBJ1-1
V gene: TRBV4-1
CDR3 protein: CAGSLIRRRAEAFF
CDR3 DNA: TGCGCCGGCAGCCTAATCAGGAGGAGAGCTGAAGCTTTCTTT

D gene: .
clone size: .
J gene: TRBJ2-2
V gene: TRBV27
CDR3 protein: CASSMVRAGGELFF
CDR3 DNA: TGTGCCAGCAGCATGGTTCGGGCGGGCGGGGAGCTGTTTTTT

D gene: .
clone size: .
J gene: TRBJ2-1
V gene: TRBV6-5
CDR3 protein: CASSQRWGSYNEQFF
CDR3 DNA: TGTGCCAGCAGCCAGCGGTGGGGCTCCTACAATGAGCAGTTCTTC

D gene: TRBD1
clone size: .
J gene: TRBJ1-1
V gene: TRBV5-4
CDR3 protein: CASTLTTGHTEAFF
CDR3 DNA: TGTGCCAGCACCCTTACGACAGGGCATACTGAAGCTTTCTTT

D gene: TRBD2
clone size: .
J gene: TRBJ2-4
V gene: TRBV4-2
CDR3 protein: CASSQGLDQAKNIQYF
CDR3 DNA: TGTGCCAGCAGCCAGGGACTAGACCAAGCCAAAAACATTCAGTACTTC

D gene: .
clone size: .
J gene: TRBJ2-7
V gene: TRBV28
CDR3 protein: CASARGYEQYF
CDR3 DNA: TGTGCCAGCGCGAGAGGTTACGAGCAGTACTTC

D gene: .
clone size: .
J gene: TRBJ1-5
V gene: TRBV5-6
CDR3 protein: CASSLSGDQPQHF
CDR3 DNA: TGTGCCAGCAGCTTGTCGGGGGATCAGCCCCAGCATTTT

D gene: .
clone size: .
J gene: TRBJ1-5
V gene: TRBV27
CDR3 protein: CASSLRGGNQPQHF
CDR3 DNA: TGTGCCAGCAGTTTAAGGGGTGGCAATCAGCCCCAGCATTTT

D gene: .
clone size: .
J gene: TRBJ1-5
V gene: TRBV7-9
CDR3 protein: CASSPTEVQPQHF
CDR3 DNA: TGTGCCAGCAGCCCCACGGAGGTTCAGCCCCAGCATTTT

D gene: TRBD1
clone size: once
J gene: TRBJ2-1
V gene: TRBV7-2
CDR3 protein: CASSLGTGVRYNEQFF
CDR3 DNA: TGTGCCAGCAGCTTGGGGACAGGGGTTAGGTACAATGAGCAGTTCTTC

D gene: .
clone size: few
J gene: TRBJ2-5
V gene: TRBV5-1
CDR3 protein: CASSQQETQYF
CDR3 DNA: TGCGCCAGCAGCCAACAAGAGACCCAGTACTTC

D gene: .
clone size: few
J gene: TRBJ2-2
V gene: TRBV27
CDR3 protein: CASSWGRVNTGELFF
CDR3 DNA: TGTGCCAGCAGTTGGGGCAGGGTTAACACCGGGGAGCTGTTTTTT

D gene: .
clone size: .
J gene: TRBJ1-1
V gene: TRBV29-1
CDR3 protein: CSVDRENHEAFF
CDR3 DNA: TGCAGCGTTGACAGGGAAAATCATGAAGCTTTCTTT

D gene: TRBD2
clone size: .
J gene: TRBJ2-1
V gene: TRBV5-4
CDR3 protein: CASSFGGNEQFF
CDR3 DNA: TGTGCCAGCAGCTTCGGGGGGAATGAGCAGTTCTTC

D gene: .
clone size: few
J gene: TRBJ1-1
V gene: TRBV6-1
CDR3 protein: CASSEGLMNTEAFF
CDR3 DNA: TGTGCCAGCAGTGAGGGGCTTATGAACACTGAAGCTTTCTTT

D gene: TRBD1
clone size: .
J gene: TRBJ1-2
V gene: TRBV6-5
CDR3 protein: CASSTNRGGGYTF
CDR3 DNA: TGTGCCAGCAGTACTAACAGGGGGGGAGGCTACACCTTC

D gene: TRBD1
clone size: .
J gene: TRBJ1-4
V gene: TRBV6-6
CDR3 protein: CASSNRGTNEKLFF
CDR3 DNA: TGTGCCAGCAGTAACAGGGGCACTAATGAAAAACTGTTTTTT

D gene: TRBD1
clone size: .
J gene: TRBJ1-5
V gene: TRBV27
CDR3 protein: CASSLSQGASNQPQHF
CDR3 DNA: TGTGCCAGCAGTTTATCGCAGGGGGCAAGCAATCAGCCCCAGCATTTT

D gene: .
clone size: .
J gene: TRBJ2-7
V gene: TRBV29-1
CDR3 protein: CSVEGYRDTYEQYF
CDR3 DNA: TGCAGCGTTGAAGGTTACAGGGACACCTACGAGCAGTACTTC

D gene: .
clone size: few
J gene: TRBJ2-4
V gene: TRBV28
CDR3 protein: CASEGQLLAKNIQYF
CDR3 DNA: TGTGCCAGCGAAGGACAGTTACTAGCCAAAAACATTCAGTACTTC

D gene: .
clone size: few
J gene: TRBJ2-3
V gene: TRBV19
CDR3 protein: CASSPLEYLPLDTQYF
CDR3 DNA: TGTGCCAGTAGTCCCCTGGAGTATCTCCCCTTGGATACGCAGTATTTT

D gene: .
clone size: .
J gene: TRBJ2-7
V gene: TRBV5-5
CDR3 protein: CASSLSSVDEQYF
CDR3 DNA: TGTGCCAGCAGCTTGTCTAGCGTCGACGAGCAGTACTTC

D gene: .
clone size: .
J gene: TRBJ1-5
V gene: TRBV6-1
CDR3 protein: CASSSYSNQPQHF
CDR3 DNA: TGTGCCAGCAGCTCCTATAGCAATCAGCCCCAGCATTTT

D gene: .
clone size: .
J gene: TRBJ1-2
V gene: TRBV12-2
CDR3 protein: CASRQQGFFGYTF
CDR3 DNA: TGTGCAAGTCGCCAACAGGGCTTCTTTGGCTACACCTTC

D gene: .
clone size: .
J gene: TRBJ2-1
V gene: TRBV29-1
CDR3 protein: CSVDRGGRINNEQFF
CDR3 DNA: TGCAGCGTTGATAGGGGGGGGCGCATTAACAATGAGCAGTTCTTC

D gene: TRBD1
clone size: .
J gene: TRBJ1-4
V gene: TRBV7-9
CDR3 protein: CASSLGQGGAEKLFF
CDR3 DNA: TGTGCCAGCAGCCTCGGACAGGGTGGTGCTGAAAAACTGTTTTTT

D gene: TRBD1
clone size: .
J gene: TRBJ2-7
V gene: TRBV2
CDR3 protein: CASRKGQIYEQYF
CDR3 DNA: TGTGCCAGCAGAAAGGGACAGATCTACGAGCAGTACTTC

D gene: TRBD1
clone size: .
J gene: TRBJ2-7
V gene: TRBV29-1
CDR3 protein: CSVEVRDRGYEQYF
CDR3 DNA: TGCAGCGTTGAAGTCCGGGACAGGGGCTACGAGCAGTACTTC

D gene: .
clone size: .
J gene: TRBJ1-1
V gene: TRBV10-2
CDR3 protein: CASSERGLEAFF
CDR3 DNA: TGCGCCAGCAGTGAGAGGGGGTTGGAAGCTTTCTTT

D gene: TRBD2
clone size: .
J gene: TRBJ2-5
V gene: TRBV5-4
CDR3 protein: CASSSGLAGVETQYF
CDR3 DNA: TGTGCCAGCAGCTCGGGACTAGCGGGAGTGGAGACCCAGTACTTC

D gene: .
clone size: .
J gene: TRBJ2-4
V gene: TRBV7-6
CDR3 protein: CASSPLGGLDIQYF
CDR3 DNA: TGTGCCAGCAGCCCTCTCGGGGGTCTGGACATTCAGTACTTC